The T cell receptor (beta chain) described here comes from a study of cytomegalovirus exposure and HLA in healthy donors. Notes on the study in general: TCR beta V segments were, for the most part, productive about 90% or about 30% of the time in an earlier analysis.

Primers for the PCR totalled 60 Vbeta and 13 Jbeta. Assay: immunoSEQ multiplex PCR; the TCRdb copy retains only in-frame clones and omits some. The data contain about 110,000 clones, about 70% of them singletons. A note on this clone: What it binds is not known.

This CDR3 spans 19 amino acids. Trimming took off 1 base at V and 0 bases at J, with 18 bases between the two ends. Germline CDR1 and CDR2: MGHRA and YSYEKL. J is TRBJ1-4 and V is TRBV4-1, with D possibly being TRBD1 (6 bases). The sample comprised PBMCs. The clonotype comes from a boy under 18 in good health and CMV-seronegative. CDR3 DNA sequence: TGCGCCAGCAGCCAAGGAAGGACAGCCAGGGTAGCAACTAATGAAAAACTGTTTTTT. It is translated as CASSQGRTARVATNEKLFF.